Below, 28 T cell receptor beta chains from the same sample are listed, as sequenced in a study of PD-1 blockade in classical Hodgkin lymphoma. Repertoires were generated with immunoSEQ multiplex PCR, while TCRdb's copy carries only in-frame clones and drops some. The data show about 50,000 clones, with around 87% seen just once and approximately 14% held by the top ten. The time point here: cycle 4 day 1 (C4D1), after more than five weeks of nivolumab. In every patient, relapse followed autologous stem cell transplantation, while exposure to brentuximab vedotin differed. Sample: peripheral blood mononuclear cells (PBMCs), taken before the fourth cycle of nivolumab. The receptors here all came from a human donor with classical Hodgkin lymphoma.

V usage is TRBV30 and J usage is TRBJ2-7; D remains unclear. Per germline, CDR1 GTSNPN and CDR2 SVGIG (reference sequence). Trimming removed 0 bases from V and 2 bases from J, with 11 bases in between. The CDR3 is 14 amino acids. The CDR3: CAWSVHGNPYEQYF. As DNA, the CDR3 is TGTGCCTGGAGTGTACATGGAAACCCCTACGAGCAGTACTTC.

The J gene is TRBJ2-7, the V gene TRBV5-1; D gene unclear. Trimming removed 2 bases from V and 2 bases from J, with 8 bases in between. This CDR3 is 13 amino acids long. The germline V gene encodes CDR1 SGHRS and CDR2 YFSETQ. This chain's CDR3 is CASSFGSAYEQYF. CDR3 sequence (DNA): TGCGCCAGCAGCTTTGGGTCCGCCTACGAGCAGTACTTC.

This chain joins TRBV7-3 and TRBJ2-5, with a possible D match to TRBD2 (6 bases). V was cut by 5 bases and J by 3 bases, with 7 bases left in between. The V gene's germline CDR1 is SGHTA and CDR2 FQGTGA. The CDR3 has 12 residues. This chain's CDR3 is CASSRGKETQYF. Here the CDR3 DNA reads TGTGCCAGCAGCCGGGGGAAAGAGACCCAGTACTTC.

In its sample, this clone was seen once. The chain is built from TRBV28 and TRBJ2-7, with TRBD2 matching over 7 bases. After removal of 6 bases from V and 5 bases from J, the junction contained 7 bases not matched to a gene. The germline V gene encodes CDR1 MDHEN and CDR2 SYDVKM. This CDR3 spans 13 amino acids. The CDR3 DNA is TGTGCCAGCAGGGGGACTACGAGCGACGAGCAGTACTTC. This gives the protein CASRGTTSDEQYF.

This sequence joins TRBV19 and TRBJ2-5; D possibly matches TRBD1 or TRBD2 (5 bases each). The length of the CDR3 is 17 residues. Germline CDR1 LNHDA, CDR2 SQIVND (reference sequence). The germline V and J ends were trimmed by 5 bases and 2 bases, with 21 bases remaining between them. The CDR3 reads CASSYSPGTRGQETQYF. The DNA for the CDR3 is TGTGCCAGTAGTTATAGTCCCGGGACCCGCGGGCAAGAGACCCAGTACTTC.

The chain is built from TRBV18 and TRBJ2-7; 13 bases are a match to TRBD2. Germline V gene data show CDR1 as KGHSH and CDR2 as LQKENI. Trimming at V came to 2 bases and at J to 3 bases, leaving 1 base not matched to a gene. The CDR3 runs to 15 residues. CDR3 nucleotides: TGTGCCAGCTCACCATGGACTAGCGGGAGCTACGAGCAGTACTTC. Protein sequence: CASSPWTSGSYEQYF.

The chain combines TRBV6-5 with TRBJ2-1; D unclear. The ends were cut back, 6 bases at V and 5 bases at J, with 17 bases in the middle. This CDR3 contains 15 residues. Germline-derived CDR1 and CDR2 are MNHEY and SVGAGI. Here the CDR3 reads CASRFSPLGNNEQFF. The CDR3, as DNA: TGTGCCAGCAGATTTAGTCCACTTGGGAACAATGAGCAGTTCTTC.

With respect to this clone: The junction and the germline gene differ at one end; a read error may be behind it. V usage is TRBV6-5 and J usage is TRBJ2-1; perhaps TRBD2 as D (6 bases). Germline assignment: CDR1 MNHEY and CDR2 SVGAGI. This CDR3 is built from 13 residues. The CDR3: CASSYGGLGRIIF. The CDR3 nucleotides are TGTGCCAGCAGTTACGGGGGACTGGGTCGTATCATCTTC.

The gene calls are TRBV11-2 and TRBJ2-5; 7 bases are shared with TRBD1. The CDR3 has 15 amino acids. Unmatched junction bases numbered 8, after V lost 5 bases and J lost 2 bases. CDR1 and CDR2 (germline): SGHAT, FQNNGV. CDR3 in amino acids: CASSRGQNRQETQYF. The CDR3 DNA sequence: TGTGCCAGCAGCCGGGGACAGAACCGTCAAGAGACCCAGTACTTC. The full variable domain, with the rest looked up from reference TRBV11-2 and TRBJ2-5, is EAGVAQSPRYKIIEKRQSVAFWCNPISGHATLYWYQQILGQGPKLLIQFQNNGVVDDSQLPKDRFSAERLKGVDSTLKIQPAKLEDSAVYLCASSRGQNRQETQYFGPGTRLLVL.

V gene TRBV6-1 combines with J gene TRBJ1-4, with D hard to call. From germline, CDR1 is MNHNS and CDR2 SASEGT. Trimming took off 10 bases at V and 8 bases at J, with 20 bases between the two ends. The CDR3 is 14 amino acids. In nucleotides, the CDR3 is TGTGCCACCCCAGGACGGAGCTCCGGCGAAAAACTGTTTTTT. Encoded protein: CATPGRSSGEKLFF.

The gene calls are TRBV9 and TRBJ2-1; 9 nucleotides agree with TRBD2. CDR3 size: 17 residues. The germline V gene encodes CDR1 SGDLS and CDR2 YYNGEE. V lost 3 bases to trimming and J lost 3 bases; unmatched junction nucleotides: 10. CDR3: CASSANRLAENYNEQFF. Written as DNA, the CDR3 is TGTGCCAGCAGCGCGAACCGACTAGCGGAGAACTACAATGAGCAGTTCTTC.

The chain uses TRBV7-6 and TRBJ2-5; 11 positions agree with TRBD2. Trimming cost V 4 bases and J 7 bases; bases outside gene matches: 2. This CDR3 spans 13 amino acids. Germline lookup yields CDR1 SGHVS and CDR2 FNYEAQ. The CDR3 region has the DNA TGTGCCAGCAGCTCGGGGACTAGCGGGACCCAGTACTTC. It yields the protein CASSSGTSGTQYF.

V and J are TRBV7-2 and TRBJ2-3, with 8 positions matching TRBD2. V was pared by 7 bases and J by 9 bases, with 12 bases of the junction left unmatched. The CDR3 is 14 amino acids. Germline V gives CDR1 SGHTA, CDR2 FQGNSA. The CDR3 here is CASTISGIPITQYF. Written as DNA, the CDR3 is TGTGCCAGCACCATTAGCGGGATCCCGATAACGCAGTATTTT.

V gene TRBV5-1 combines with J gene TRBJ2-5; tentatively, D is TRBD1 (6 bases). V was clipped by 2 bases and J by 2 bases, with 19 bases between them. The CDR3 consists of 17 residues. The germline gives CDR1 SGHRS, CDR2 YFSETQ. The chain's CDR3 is CASSLTGSAGVQETQYF. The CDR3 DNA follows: TGCGCCAGCAGCTTAACAGGGTCGGCGGGTGTACAAGAGACCCAGTACTTC. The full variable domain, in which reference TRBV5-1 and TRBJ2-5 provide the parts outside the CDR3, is KAGVTQTPRYLIKTRGQQVTLSCSPISGHRSVSWYQQTPGQGLQFLFEYFSETQRNKGNFPGRFSGRQFSNSRSEMNVSTLELGDSALYLCASSLTGSAGVQETQYFGPGTRLLVL.

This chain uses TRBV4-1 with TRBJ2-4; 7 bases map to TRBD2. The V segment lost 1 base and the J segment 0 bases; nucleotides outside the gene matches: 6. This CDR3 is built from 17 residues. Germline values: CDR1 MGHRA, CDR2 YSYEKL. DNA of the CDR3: TGCGCCAGCAGCCAAGGAGGAGCGGGGCTAGCCAAAAACATTCAGTACTTC. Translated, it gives CASSQGGAGLAKNIQYF.

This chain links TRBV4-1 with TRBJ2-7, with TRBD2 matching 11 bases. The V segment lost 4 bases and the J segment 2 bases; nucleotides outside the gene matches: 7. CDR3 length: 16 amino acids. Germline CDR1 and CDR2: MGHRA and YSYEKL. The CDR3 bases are TGCGCCAGCAGCCCCTCGGGTAGCGGGAGGGCCTACGAGCAGTACTTC. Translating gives CASSPSGSGRAYEQYF.

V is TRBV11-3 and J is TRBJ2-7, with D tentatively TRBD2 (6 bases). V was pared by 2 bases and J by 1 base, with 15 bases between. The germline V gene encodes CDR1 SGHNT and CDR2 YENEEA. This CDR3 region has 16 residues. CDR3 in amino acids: CASSLRKRGTSYEQYF. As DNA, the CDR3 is TGTGCCAGCAGCTTAAGGAAGAGAGGGACTTCCTACGAGCAGTACTTC.

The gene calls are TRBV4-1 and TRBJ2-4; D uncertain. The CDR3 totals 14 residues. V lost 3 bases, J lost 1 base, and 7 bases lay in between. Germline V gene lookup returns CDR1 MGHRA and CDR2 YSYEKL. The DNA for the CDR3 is TGCGCCAGCAGCCACTCCGCGGCCAAAAACATTCAGTACTTC. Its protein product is CASSHSAAKNIQYF.

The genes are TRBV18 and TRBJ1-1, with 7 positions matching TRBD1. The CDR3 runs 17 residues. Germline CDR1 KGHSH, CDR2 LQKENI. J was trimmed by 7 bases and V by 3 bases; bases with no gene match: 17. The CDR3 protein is CASSPLTGEDPAGEAFF. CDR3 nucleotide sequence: TGTGCCAGCTCACCCCTAACAGGGGAGGACCCTGCTGGTGAAGCTTTCTTT.

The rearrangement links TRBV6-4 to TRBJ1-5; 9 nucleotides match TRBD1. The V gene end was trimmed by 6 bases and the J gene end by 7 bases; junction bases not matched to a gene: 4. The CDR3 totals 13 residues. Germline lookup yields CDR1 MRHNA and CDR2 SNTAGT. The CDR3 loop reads CASSPDRGQPQHF. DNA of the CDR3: TGTGCCAGCAGCCCAGACAGGGGGCAGCCCCAGCATTTT.

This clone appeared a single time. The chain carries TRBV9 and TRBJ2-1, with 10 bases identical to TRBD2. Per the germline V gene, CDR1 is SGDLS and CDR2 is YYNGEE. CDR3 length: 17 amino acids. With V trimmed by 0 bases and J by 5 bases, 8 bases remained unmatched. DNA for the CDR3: TGTGCCAGCAGCGTAGGAAATAGCGGGAGGTTCAACAATGAGCAGTTCTTC. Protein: CASSVGNSGRFNNEQFF.

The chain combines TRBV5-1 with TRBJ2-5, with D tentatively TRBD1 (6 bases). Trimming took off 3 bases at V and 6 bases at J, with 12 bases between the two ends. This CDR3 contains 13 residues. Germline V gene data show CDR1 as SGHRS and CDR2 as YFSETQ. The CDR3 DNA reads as TGCGCCAGCAGCTCGATAGGGGGAAAGACCCAGTACTTC. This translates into CASSSIGGKTQYF.

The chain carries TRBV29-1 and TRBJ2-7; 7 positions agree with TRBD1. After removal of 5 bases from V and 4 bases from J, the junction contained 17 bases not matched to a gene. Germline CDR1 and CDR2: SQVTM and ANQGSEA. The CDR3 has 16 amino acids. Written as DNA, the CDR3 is TGCAGCGTTCAAGGGGGCCCTGGTCGGGACGGGTACGAGCAGTACTTC. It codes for CSVQGGPGRDGYEQYF.

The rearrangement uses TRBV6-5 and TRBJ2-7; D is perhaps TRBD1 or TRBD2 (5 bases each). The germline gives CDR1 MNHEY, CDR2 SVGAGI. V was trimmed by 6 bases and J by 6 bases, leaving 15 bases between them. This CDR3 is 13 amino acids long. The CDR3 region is CASSPMGVGEQYF. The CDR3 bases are TGTGCCAGCAGCCCCATGGGGGTTGGCGAGCAGTACTTC.

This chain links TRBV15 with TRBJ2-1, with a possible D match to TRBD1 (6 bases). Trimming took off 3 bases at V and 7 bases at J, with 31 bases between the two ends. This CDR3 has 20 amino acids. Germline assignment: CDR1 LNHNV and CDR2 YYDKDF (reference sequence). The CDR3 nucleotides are TGTGCCACCAGCAGGGCACTCATGCATTTTCAGGGGCCCAGCCCAAATGAGCAGTTCTTC. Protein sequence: CATSRALMHFQGPSPNEQFF.

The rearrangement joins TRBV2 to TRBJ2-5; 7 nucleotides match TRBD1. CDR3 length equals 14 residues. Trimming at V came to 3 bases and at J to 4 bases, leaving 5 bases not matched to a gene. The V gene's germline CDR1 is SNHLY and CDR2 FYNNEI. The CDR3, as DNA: TGTGCCAGCAGTGATACGCCAGGGGGAGAGACCCAGTACTTC. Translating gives CASSDTPGGETQYF.

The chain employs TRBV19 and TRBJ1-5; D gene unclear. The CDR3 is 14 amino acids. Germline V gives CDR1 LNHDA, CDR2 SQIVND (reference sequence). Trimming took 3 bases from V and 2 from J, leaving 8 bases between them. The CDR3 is CASSISRGNQPQHF. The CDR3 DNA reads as TGTGCCAGTAGTATTTCTAGGGGCAATCAGCCCCAGCATTTT.

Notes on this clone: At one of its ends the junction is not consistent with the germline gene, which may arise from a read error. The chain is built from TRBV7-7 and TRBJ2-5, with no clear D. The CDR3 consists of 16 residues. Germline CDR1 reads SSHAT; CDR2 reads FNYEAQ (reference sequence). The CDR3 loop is CASSLGARVSQETQYF. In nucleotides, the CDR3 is TGTGCTAGCAGCTTAGGTGCTAGGGTTAGCCAAGAGACCCAGTACTTC.